A selection of T cell receptor beta chains follows, all from one sample in a study of blood T cell repertoires in COVID-19. TCRdb's table, derived via immunoSEQ multiplex PCR, lists solely in-frame clones and lacks some. The sample has approximately 130,000 clones, around 81% seen once. Material for sequencing was peripheral blood. These receptors were obtained from a human donor in a cohort sampled during active COVID-19. The CDR3 runs from the conserved cysteine through the conserved F or W. D genes are given only for firm matches. For some rows the clone size is stated as once, few or many, or as a class when expanded; others skip it.

13,TRBV2,TRBD1,TRBJ2-5,.,TGTGCCAGCAGACTAGGGGGCCCAGAGACCCAGTACTTC,CASRLGGPETQYF
15,TRBV24-1,TRBD1,TRBJ2-5,.,TGTGCCACCAGTGACTCGACCGGGACAGATCGGGTCCAGTACTTC,CATSDSTGTDRVQYF
16,TRBV7-9,TRBD1,TRBJ1-1,.,TGTGCCAGCAGCACATCCGGGACAGGTTTGGGCACTGAAGCTTTCTTT,CASSTSGTGLGTEAFF
13,TRBV5-1,.,TRBJ2-3,.,TGCGCCAGCAGGAGCGGACTCACAGATACGCAGTATTTT,CASRSGLTDTQYF
14,TRBV6-5,.,TRBJ1-5,.,TGTGCCAGCAGGGTCCCCCTCCTAAATCAGCCCCAGCATTTT,CASRVPLLNQPQHF
15,TRBV5-1,TRBD2,TRBJ2-5,few,TGCGCCAGCAGCGCAGGAGCGGGGGATGTAAAGACCCAGTACTTC,CASSAGAGDVKTQYF
14,TRBV24-1,.,TRBJ1-5,.,TGTGCCACCAGTGATTCGACTTTCAATCAGCCCCAGCATTTT,CATSDSTFNQPQHF
11,TRBV28,.,TRBJ1-1,.,TGTGCCAGCAACGGGGGCACTGAAGCTTTCTTT,CASNGGTEAFF
13,TRBV4-1,.,TRBJ1-1,.,TGCGCCAGCAGCCAATATGAGGAGGATACAGCTTTCTTT,CASSQYEEDTAFF
15,TRBV7-9,TRBD2,TRBJ2-7,once,TGTGCCAGCAGCCTTGGGGGGGACCTCAGAAACGAGCAGTACTTC,CASSLGGDLRNEQYF
15,TRBV28,TRBD1,TRBJ2-5,.,TGTGCCAGCAGTTTAACAGGGACAGCACAAGAGACCCAGTACTTC,CASSLTGTAQETQYF
14,TRBV28,TRBD2,TRBJ2-5,.,TGTGCCAGCAGTTGGACTAGCCGCCGAGAGACCCAGTACTTC,CASSWTSRRETQYF
12,TRBV6-6,TRBD1,TRBJ2-7,.,TGTGCCACCGGACAGGGCCCCTACGAGCAGTACTTC,CATGQGPYEQYF
13,TRBV10-1,TRBD2,TRBJ2-3,.,TGCGCCAGCAGAATGGCGGGGGGAGATACGCAGTATTTT,CASRMAGGDTQYF
13,TRBV5-1,TRBD1,TRBJ1-2,.,TGCGCCAGCAGCCCAAGATACGACAGGGACCCCACCTTC,CASSPRYDRDPTF
16,TRBV5-1,TRBD1,TRBJ2-5,.,TGCGCCAGCAGCTTCGGTTTACAGGGGGCTCGGGAGACCCAGTACTTC,CASSFGLQGARETQYF
14,TRBV6-5,.,TRBJ2-5,.,TGTGCCAGCAGACCGGACTGGCCGGGGGAGACCCAGTACTTC,CASRPDWPGETQYF
15,TRBV6-2/TRBV6-3,.,TRBJ1-2,.,TGTGCCAGCAGTCAACTCCTGACGGAGACCTATGGCTACACCTTC,CASSQLLTETYGYTF
14,TRBV30,.,TRBJ1-6,.,TGTGCCTGGACCCGACAGCTAGATAATTCACCCCTCCACTTT,CAWTRQLDNSPLHF
14,TRBV2,TRBD2,TRBJ2-5,.,TGTGCCAGCAGTGAAGAGCGGGGGCGGGAGACCCAGTACTTC,CASSEERGRETQYF
18,TRBV27,.,TRBJ1-5,.,TGTGCCAGCAGTTTTTTTCCACCAGGGTATGATAGCAATCAGCCCCAGCATTTT,CASSFFPPGYDSNQPQHF
15,TRBV24-1,TRBD1,TRBJ1-4,.,TGTGCCACCAGCACCCCCGGGACAGGGGATGAAAAACTGTTTTTT,CATSTPGTGDEKLFF